The sequence of this T cell receptor beta chain was determined in a study of CD8+ T cells in alopecia areata. In each case, RNA was isolated and then reverse transcribed into cDNA as the sequencing template. Assay: immunoSEQ multiplex PCR; the TCRdb copy retains only in-frame clones and omits some. The profile covers fewer than 200,000 clones, with about three fifths appearing a single time and roughly 17% taken by the ten largest. As concerns this clone: Its antigen is undetermined.

Points from the study as a whole: On tofacitinib, scalp clonality and expanded CD8+ clones among top 100 fell significantly.

Treatment in this sample: oral pan-JAK inhibitor, 5-10 mg twice daily. The TCR was taken from a human donor with alopecia areata. The sequences come from CD4+ T cells sorted from blood, collected at approximately week 56, from a patient treated with tofacitinib.

The CDR3 DNA reads TGTGCCAGCAGCTTAGGAGCGGGGGCCAACACAGATACGCAGTATTTT. Protein sequence: CASSLGAGANTDTQYF. The rearrangement uses TRBV7-2 and TRBJ2-3, with TRBD2 matching over 8 bases. Germline V gene sequence: CDR1 SGHTA, CDR2 FQGNSA. The CDR3 has 16 residues. The ends lost 1 base at V and 2 bases at J; junction bases unmatched: 5.